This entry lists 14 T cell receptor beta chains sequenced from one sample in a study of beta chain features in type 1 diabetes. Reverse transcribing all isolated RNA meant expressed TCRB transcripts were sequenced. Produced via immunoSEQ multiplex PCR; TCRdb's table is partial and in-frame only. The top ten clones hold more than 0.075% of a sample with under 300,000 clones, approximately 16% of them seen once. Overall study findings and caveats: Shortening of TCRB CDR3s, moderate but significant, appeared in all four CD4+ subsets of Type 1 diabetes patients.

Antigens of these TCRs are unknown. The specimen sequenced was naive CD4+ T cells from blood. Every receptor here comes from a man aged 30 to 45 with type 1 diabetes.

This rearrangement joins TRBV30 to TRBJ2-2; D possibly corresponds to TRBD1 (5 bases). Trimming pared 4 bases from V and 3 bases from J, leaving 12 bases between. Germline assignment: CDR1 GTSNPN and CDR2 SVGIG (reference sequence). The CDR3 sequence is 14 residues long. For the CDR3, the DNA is TGTGCCTGGAAGGGGATCTGGGACACCGGGGAGCTGTTTTTT. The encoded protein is CAWKGIWDTGELFF.

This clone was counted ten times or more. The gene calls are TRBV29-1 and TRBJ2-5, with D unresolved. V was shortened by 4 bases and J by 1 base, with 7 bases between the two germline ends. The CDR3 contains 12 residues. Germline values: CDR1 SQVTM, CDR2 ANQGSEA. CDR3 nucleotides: TGCAGCGTTGGGATTTCCCAAGAGACCCAGTACTTC. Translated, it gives CSVGISQETQYF.

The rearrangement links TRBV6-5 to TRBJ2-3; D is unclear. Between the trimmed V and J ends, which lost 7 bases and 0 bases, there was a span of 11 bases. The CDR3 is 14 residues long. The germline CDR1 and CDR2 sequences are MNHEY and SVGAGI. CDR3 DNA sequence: TGTGCCAGCAAGCTGAGTGCTAGCACAGATACGCAGTATTTT. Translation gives CASKLSASTDTQYF.

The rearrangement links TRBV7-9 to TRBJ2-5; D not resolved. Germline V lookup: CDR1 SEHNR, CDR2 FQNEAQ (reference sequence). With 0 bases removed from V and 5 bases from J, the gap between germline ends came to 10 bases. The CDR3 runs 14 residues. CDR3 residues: CASSLAGLWETQYF. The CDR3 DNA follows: TGTGCCAGCAGCTTAGCGGGGTTGTGGGAGACCCAGTACTTC.

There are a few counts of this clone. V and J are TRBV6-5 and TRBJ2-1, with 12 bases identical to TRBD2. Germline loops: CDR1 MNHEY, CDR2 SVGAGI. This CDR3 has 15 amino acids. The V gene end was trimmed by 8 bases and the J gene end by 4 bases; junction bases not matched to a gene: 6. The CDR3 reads CASGPGTSGYNEQFF. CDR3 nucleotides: TGTGCCAGCGGACCCGGGACTAGCGGGTACAATGAGCAGTTCTTC.

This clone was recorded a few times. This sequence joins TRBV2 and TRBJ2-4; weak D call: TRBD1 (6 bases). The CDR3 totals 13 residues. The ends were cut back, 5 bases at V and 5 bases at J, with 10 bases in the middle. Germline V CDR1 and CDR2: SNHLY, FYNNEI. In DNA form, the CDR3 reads TGTGCCAGCAGTCCCAACAGGGAAAACATTCAGTACTTC. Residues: CASSPNRENIQYF.

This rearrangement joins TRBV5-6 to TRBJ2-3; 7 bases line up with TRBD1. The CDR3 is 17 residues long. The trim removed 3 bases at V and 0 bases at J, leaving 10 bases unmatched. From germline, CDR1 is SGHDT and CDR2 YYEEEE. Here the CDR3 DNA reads TGTGCCAGCAGCTGGGAACCTGACAGGGCAAGCACAGATACGCAGTATTTT. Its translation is CASSWEPDRASTDTQYF.

The CDR3: CAWSLDRTGVRQYF. As DNA, the CDR3 is TGTGCCTGGAGTCTTGACAGGACGGGAGTACGGCAGTACTTC. The chain combines TRBV30 with TRBJ2-7; the D gene could be TRBD1 or TRBD2 (6 bases each). V lost 2 bases to trimming and J lost 9 bases, with 20 bases between them. From germline, CDR1 is GTSNPN and CDR2 SVGIG (reference sequence). The CDR3 has 14 amino acids.

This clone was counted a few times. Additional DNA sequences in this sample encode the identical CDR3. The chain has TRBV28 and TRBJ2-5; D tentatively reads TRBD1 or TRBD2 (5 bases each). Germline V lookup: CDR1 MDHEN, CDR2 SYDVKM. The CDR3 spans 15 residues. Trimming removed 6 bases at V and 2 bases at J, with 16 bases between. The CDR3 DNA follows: TGTGCCAGCAGCCCCTCCGGGAAGGGGCAAGAGACCCAGTACTTC. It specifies CASSPSGKGQETQYF.

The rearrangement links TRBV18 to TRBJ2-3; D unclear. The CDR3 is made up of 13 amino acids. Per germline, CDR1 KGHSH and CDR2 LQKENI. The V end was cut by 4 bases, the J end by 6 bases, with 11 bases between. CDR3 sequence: CASSLNSPDTQYF. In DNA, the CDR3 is TGTGCCAGCTCACTCAATTCACCGGATACGCAGTATTTT.

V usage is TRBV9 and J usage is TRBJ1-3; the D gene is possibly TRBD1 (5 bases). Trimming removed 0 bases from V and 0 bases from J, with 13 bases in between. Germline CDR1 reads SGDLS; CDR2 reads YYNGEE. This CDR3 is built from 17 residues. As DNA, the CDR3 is TGTGCCAGCAGCGTAGCTATGGGACTGAACTCTGGAAACACCATATATTTT. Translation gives CASSVAMGLNSGNTIYF.

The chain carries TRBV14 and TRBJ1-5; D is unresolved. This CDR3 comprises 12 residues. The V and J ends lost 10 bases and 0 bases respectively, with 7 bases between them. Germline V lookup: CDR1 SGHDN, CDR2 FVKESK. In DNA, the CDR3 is TGTGCCACCAGTTATAGCAATCAGCCCCAGCATTTT. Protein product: CATSYSNQPQHF.

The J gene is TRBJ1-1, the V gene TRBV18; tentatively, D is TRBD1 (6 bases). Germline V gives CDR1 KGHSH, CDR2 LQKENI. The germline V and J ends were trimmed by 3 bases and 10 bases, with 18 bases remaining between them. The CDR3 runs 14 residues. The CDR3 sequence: CASSPPSGGEGAFF. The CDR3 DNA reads TGTGCCAGCTCACCGCCCTCGGGGGGCGAAGGAGCTTTCTTT.

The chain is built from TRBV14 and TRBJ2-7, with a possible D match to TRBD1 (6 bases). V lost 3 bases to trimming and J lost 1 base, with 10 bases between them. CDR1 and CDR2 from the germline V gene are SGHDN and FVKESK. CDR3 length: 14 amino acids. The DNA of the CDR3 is TGTGCCAGCAGCCAGCCAGGGGCTTCCTACGAGCAGTACTTC. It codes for CASSQPGASYEQYF.